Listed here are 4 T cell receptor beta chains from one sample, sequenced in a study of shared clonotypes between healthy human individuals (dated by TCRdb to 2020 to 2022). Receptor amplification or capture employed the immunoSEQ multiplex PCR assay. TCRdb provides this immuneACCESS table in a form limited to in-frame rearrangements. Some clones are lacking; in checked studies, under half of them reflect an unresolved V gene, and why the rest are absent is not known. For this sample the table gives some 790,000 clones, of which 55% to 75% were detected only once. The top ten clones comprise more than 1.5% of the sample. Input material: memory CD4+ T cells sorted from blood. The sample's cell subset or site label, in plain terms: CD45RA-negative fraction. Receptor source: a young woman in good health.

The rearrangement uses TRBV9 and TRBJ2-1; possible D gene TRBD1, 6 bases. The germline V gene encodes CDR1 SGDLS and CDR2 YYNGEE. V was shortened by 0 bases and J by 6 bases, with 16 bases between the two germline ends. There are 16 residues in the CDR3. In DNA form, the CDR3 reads TGTGCCAGCAGCGTAGGGGGGACACCTAACATCAATGAGCAGTTCTTC. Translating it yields CASSVGGTPNINEQFF.

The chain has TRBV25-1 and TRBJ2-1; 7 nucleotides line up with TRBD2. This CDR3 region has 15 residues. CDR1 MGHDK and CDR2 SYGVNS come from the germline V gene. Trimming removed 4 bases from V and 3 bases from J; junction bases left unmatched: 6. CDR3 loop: CASSVSSGSYNEQFF. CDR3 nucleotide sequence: TGTGCCAGCAGTGTGTCTAGCGGAAGCTACAATGAGCAGTTCTTC. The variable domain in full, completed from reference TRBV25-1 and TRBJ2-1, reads EADIYQTPRYLVIGTGKKITLECSQTMGHDKMYWYQQDPGMELHLIHYSYGVNSTEKGDLSSESTVSRIRTEHFPLTLESARPSHTSQYLCASSVSSGSYNEQFFGPGTRLTVL.

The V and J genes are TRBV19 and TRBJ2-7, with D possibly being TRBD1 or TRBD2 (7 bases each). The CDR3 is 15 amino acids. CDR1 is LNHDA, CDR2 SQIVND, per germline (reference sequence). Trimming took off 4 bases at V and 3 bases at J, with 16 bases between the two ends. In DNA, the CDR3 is TGTGCCAGTAGTACCCGGGGGGACAGAAACTACGAGCAGTACTTC. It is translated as CASSTRGDRNYEQYF.

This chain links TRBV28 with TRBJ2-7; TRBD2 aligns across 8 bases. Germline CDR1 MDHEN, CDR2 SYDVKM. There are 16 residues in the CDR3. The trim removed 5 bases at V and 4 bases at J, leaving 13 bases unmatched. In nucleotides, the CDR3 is TGTGCCAGCAGTCCGGAGCGGGAGCGCTTAATATACGAGCAGTACTTC. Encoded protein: CASSPERERLIYEQYF.